This paragraph reports one T cell receptor (beta chain). The antigen is not known. A roughly 120-subject validation cohort, separate from the roughly 670-subject first cohort, supplied the donors. Only in-frame clones appear in the TCRdb table, and some are missing; sequencing was by immunoSEQ multiplex PCR. The data show 150,000 to 170,000 clones, around 84% seen once. This record belongs to a study of cytomegalovirus exposure and HLA in healthy donors. The length of the CDR3 is 14 residues. Germline values: CDR1 MNHNS, CDR2 SASEGT. V lost 5 bases and J lost 4, with 14 bases in between. Whole-study results and caveats: In vitro assays verified that a few CMV-associated chains recognized CMV antigens specifically. Clusters of TCRs from the first cohort tended to co-occur in the approximately 120 validation repertoires (as a later analysis found).

The sequence was obtained from a human donor in good health. The chain combines TRBV6-1 with TRBJ1-1; D may be TRBD1 (5 bases). Sequences were obtained from PBMCs. CDR3 DNA: TGTGCCAGCAGTCCCGGGACCGGGAGCACTGAAGCTTTCTTT. Protein sequence: CASSPGTGSTEAFF.